This TCR beta chain was sequenced in a study of breast tumors, draining lymph nodes, adjacent tissues. The lymph nodes were axillary draining lymph nodes from breast cancer patients. TCRdb re-analysed the multiplex PCR reads in MiXCR, keeping a single row per CDR3 protein. The data show 150,000 or so distinct CDR3 sequences, approximately 30% seen once. Germline values: CDR1 DFQATT, CDR2 SNEGSKA (reference sequence). The CDR3 totals 13 residues. V was clipped by 3 bases and J by 0 bases, with 8 bases between them. This clonotype has at least ten counts. The chain has TRBV20-1 and TRBJ1-1; D gene ambiguous. The origin of this receptor is a female donor with breast cancer. Some clones in this sample may be carry-over from other donors' samples. Sequenced sample: axillary lymph node tissue. CDR3 loop: CSASSGMNTEAFF. The DNA of the CDR3 is TGCAGTGCTAGCTCAGGCATGAACACTGAAGCTTTCTTT.